The 22 T cell receptor beta chains given below trace back to one sample, sequenced in a study of CD8+ T cells in alopecia areata. RNA was extracted and reverse transcribed into cDNA as the sequencing template. Only in-frame clones appear in the TCRdb table, and some are missing; sequencing was by immunoSEQ multiplex PCR. Listed for the sample are more than 90,000 clones, none seen a single time. The sample comprised lesional skin. The receptors come from a C3H/HeJ mouse with alopecia areata. Strain haplotype (MHC): H2-k.

This clone came up many times. Gene labels here are mouse ones. Read data end 4 residues before the CDR3 end; the end is taken from the germline J gene. The J gene is TRBJ1-1, the V gene TRBV19; D remains ambiguous. CDR1 and CDR2 from the germline V gene are FNHDT and SITEND (reference sequence). The CDR3 loop spans 13 amino acids. The V end was cut by 4 bases, the J end by 0 bases, with 7 bases between. CDR3 sequence reads: CASSPTPNTEVFF. The DNA read from the CDR3 is TGTGCCAGCAGTCCGACACCAAACACA.

A remark on this clone: Each gene name is a mouse one. The read finishes 4 residues shy of the CDR3 end, and the germline J gene is used to complete it. The chain uses TRBV13-3 and TRBJ1-2; D might be TRBD1 (6 bases). Germline V gives CDR1 NNHDY, CDR2 SYVADS. V lost 2 bases and J lost 0, with 11 bases in between. The CDR3 consists of 15 residues. The part of the CDR3 DNA that was read is TGTGCCAGCAGTGAAGGCGGGACAACAAACTCC. Protein sequence: CASSEGGTTNS. The complete CDR3 sequence is CASSEGGTTNSDYTF.

With regard to this clone: DNA and listed protein disagree at residue 13, so the protein shown here was translated from the DNA. The genes and germline here are from mouse. The read ends 3 residues shy of where the CDR3 ends; the end is completed using the germline J gene. This rearrangement joins TRBV1 to TRBJ1-6; 7 positions agree with TRBD1. TRBJ1-6 is filed as an ORF, its function uncertain. V shed 1 base, J shed 7 bases, and the junction held 7 bases outside the gene matches. The CDR3 runs to 16 residues. CDR1 NSQYPW and CDR2 LRSPGD come from the germline V gene (reference sequence). The sequenced part of the CDR3 DNA is TGCACCTGCAGTGCAGGACAGGGAGAAAGCAATTCGCCC. This codes for CTCSAGQGESNSP. The complete CDR3 reads CTCSAGQGESNSPLYF.

This clone turned up a few times. Mouse names are used for the genes. The CDR3 extends 4 residues past the end of the read, so its final part is completed from the germline J gene. The rearrangement links TRBV19 to TRBJ1-2; D gene uncertain. Deletions cut 4 bases from V and 0 bases from J, with 7 bases between. Germline assignment: CDR1 FNHDT and CDR2 SITEND (reference sequence). CDR3 length: 13 residues. CDR3 DNA (partial): TGTGCCAGCAGTGCATCTGCAAACTCC. This translates into CASSASANS. The complete CDR3 protein is CASSASANSDYTF.

In regard to this clone: TCRdb gives a protein that differs at residue 13 from what the DNA encodes, so the protein here is translated from the DNA. The listed genes are named as in mouse. Read coverage stops 3 residues before the CDR3 terminus; the germline J gene supplies the remainder. The chain joins TRBV13-3 to TRBJ1-3, with 9 bases identical to TRBD1. CDR3 length equals 16 residues. Germline assignment: CDR1 NNHDY and CDR2 SYVADS. The trim removed 0 bases at V and 3 bases at J, leaving 4 bases unmatched. The CDR3 loop reads CASSDVTGGYGNTLYF. CDR3 DNA (partial): TGTGCCAGCAGTGATGTTACAGGGGGCTATGGAAATACG.

This clone was observed at least ten times. All gene names here are mouse names. Read sequence stops 4 residues before the CDR3 end, and the germline J gene provides the missing end. The chain joins TRBV13-3 to TRBJ2-7, with D possibly being TRBD1 (6 bases). The V gene's germline CDR1 is NNHDY and CDR2 SYVADS. The CDR3 runs to 13 residues. The CDR3 loop reads CASSDEQGHEQYF. CDR3 DNA, as far as it was read: TGTGCCAGCAGTGATGAACAGGGTCAT.

This clone was detected only a few times. Mouse gene names apply. Sequencing ends 4 residues short of the CDR3 end; the germline J gene provides the rest. The gene calls are TRBV13-3 and TRBJ1-4; D is undetermined. With 0 bases removed from V and 2 bases from J, the gap between germline ends came to 8 bases. This CDR3 region has 15 residues. The germline V gene encodes CDR1 NNHDY and CDR2 SYVADS. CDR3 in amino acids: CASSDAEQSNERLFF. The sequenced part of the CDR3 DNA is TGTGCCAGCAGTGATGCTGAACAGTCCAACGAA.

This clone was detected only a few times. Genes and germline come from the mouse. The CDR3 end lies 4 residues beyond the end of the read and is filled in from the germline J gene. The gene calls are TRBV1 and TRBJ1-4, with 10 bases lining up with TRBD1. Germline loops: CDR1 NSQYPW, CDR2 LRSPGD (reference sequence). V lost 1 base, J lost 5 bases, and 7 bases stayed unmatched. The CDR3 spans 17 residues. Incomplete CDR3 DNA: TGCACCTGCAGTGCAGTACCGGGACAGGGGAAAAACGAA. Protein sequence: CTCSAVPGQGKNE. The entire CDR3 reads CTCSAVPGQGKNERLFF.

A remark on this clone: Germline and genes here are mouse. The read comes to an end 4 residues before the CDR3 does, leaving the germline J gene to fill in the end. The rearrangement joins TRBV19 to TRBJ2-1; 11 bases are shared with TRBD2. The CDR3 is 16 residues long. The junction had 4 bases not matched to a gene; V was cut back by 5 bases and J by 0 bases. Germline lookup yields CDR1 FNHDT and CDR2 SITEND (reference sequence). The CDR3 bases that were read are TGTGCCAGCAGAAAGGGACTGGGGGATAACTATGCT. Its protein is CASRKGLGDNYA. The full CDR3 is CASRKGLGDNYAEQFF.

This clone has a handful of counts. Gene names and germline match the mouse. The read ends 4 residues before the CDR3 terminus; that terminus is restored from the germline J gene. The chain combines TRBV19 with TRBJ1-1; D possibly corresponds to TRBD1 (6 bases). The CDR3 has 14 residues. The germline CDR1 and CDR2 sequences are FNHDT and SITEND (reference sequence). V was trimmed by 6 bases and J by 0 bases, leaving 12 bases between them. This chain's CDR3 is CASIIGGANTEVFF. CDR3 bases read: TGTGCCAGCATCATAGGGGGGGCAAACACA.

A remark on this clone: Each gene name is a mouse one. The read ends 4 residues before the CDR3 terminus; that terminus is restored from the germline J gene. This chain uses TRBV1 with TRBJ2-2, with D possibly matching TRBD1 (5 bases). V lost 2 bases, J lost 1 base, and 8 bases lay in between. The CDR3 totals 15 residues. The germline V gene encodes CDR1 NSQYPW and CDR2 LRSPGD (reference sequence). The sequenced part of the CDR3 DNA is TGCACCTGCAGTGCAAGAGGGGAAAACACCGGG. Translating it yields CTCSARGENTG. The full CDR3 protein reads CTCSARGENTGQLYF.

This clone was seen only a few times. These gene names are mouse names. The read terminates 4 residues before the CDR3 end, so the remaining end is supplied by the germline J gene. The chain links TRBV16 to TRBJ1-2, with D maybe TRBD1 (5 bases). The CDR3 is made up of 16 amino acids. Trimming stripped 0 bases from V and 0 bases from J, with 11 bases between. Germline loops: CDR1 SGHSA, CDR2 FRNQAP. The CDR3 spells CASSLDGSGTNSDYTF. The sequenced CDR3 bases are TGTGCAAGCAGCTTAGATGGTTCAGGGACAAACTCC.

This clone showed up just a few times. The germline and genes are mouse ones. The CDR3 end lies 4 residues beyond the end of the read and is filled in from the germline J gene. The chain joins TRBV1 to TRBJ2-1; D not resolved. Germline CDR1 reads NSQYPW; CDR2 reads LRSPGD (reference sequence). The CDR3 totals 14 residues. The V and J ends lost 3 bases and 0 bases respectively, with 6 bases between them. The sequenced part of the CDR3 DNA is TGCACCTGCAGTGCCACATTTAACTATGCT. This sequence encodes CTCSATFNYA. The whole CDR3 reads CTCSATFNYAEQFF.

A note on this clone: Mouse gene names and germline throughout. CDR3 in amino acids: CASSDREGNSDYTF. CDR3 DNA (partial): TGTGCCAGCAGCGACAGGGAGGGGAACTCC. This sequence joins TRBV13-3 and TRBJ1-2, with 7 bases matching TRBD1. The missing CDR3 end, 4 residues past where the read stops, is filled in from the germline J gene. The germline gives CDR1 NNHDY, CDR2 SYVADS. The length of the CDR3 is 14 residues. The J segment lost 2 bases and the V segment lost 5 bases, leaving 6 bases of the junction unmatched.

This clone was detected many times. Genes and germline are mouse. The DNA ends 4 residues before the CDR3 does, and the rest of the CDR3 is filled in from the germline J gene. J is TRBJ2-1 and V is TRBV13-3, with 12 bases lining up with TRBD2. The CDR3 sequence is 16 residues long. The germline V gene has CDR1 NNHDY and CDR2 SYVADS. CDR3 DNA (partial): TGTGCCAGCAGTGATGAGGGACTGGGGGGATTGGCT. Residues: CASSDEGLGGLA. The entire CDR3 is CASSDEGLGGLAEQFF.

This clone came up many times. The gene names given are mouse names. The read comes to an end 4 residues before the CDR3 does, leaving the germline J gene to fill in the end. This chain uses TRBV1 with TRBJ1-1, with 9 bases matching TRBD1. The germline V gene encodes CDR1 NSQYPW and CDR2 LRSPGD (reference sequence). After removal of 4 bases from V and 4 bases from J, the junction contained 4 bases not matched to a gene. The CDR3 contains 14 residues. The covered CDR3 bases are TGCACCTGCAGTGGCCGGGACAGGGTCACA. It specifies CTCSGRDRVT. The whole CDR3 region reads CTCSGRDRVTEVFF.

Comments on this clone: Mouse gene names and germline throughout. The CDR3 end lies 4 residues beyond the end of the read and is filled in from the germline J gene. The rearrangement joins TRBV31 to TRBJ2-1; 11 positions agree with TRBD2. This CDR3 has 17 amino acids. Germline CDR1 is GKSSPN and CDR2 is SITVG. The trim removed 0 bases at V and 0 bases at J, leaving 4 bases unmatched. The CDR3 DNA, read in part, is TGTGCCTGGAGTCTAACTGGGGGGGCCCCTAACTATGCT. Its protein is CAWSLTGGAPNYA. The entire CDR3 protein reads CAWSLTGGAPNYAEQFF.

With regard to this clone: TCRdb's protein sequence differs at residue 13 from the translated DNA; the protein presented here follows the DNA. Gene labels here are mouse ones. The read terminates 3 residues before the CDR3 end, so the remaining end is supplied by the germline J gene. The chain employs TRBV13-3 and TRBJ1-6; D might be TRBD1 (5 bases). TRBJ1-6 qualifies as an ORF whose function is uncertain. Germline CDR1 and CDR2: NNHDY and SYVADS. V shed 3 bases and J shed 6 bases, with 16 bases lying between them. CDR3 length: 16 amino acids. The sequenced CDR3 bases are TGTGCCAGCAGTGGGCGGGGGGGAAGAAGTAATTCGCCC. It specifies CASSGRGGRSNSP. The full CDR3 protein reads CASSGRGGRSNSPLYF.

This clone was found a few times. At residue 12, the translated DNA and the protein in TCRdb do not agree; the protein given here is derived from the DNA. These gene names are mouse names. With the read ending 3 residues before the CDR3 end, the germline J gene is used to fill in that end. This chain joins TRBV13-3 and TRBJ1-6; TRBD1 matches 7 bases. TRBJ1-6 is assigned to the ORF class and has an uncertain function. Trimming cost V 2 bases and J 7 bases; bases outside gene matches: 6. CDR3 length equals 15 residues. From germline, CDR1 is NNHDY and CDR2 SYVADS. The CDR3 sequence: CASSENRGGNSPLYF. The CDR3 bases that were read are TGTGCCAGCAGTGAAAACAGGGGAGGGAATTCGCCC.

This clone came up a few times. Translating the DNA gives a protein that differs from the TCRdb entry at residue 12; the protein shown here is that DNA translation. Any gene name here is a mouse gene name. The read terminates 3 residues ahead of where the CDR3 ends, so the germline J gene completes it. The chain combines TRBV13-3 with TRBJ1-3, with D possibly matching TRBD1 (6 bases). The CDR3 runs 15 residues. Trimming took 1 base from V and 0 from J, leaving 8 bases between them. CDR1 is NNHDY, CDR2 SYVADS, per germline. The CDR3 region is CASSDRQVSGNTLYF. Partial CDR3 DNA: TGTGCCAGCAGTGATCGACAGGTTTCTGGAAATACG. Together with reference TRBV13-3 and TRBJ1-3, the CDR3 gives the full variable domain: EAAVTQSPRSKVAVTGGKVTLSCHQTNNHDYMYWYRQDTGHGLRLIHYSYVADSTEKGDIPDGYKASRPSQENFSLILELASLSQTAVYFCASSDRQVSGNTLYFGEGSRLIVV.

This clone has only a few counts. Gene names and germline refer to mouse. The CDR3 end is not reached by the read, which stops 4 residues before it; the germline J gene fills it in. This chain connects TRBV1 to TRBJ2-5; 12 bases fit TRBD2. V shed 0 bases, J shed 2 bases, and the junction held 3 bases outside the gene matches. The CDR3 runs to 17 residues. Germline lookup yields CDR1 NSQYPW and CDR2 LRSPGD (reference sequence). CDR3 protein: CTCSAEPGLGGQDTQYF. Incomplete CDR3 DNA: TGCACCTGCAGTGCAGAGCCGGGACTGGGGGGCCAAGAC.

In its sample, this clone was seen many times. Each gene name is a mouse one. The CDR3 goes on 4 residues after the read ends, and that part is filled in from the germline J gene. This rearrangement joins TRBV13-3 to TRBJ2-5; possibly TRBD1 for D (6 bases). The CDR3 sequence is 14 residues long. The V end lost 5 bases, the J end lost 0 bases, and 10 bases lay between the germline ends. Germline values: CDR1 NNHDY, CDR2 SYVADS. The CDR3 DNA, read in part, is TGTGCCAGCAGGCAGGGGTTTAACCAAGAC. This encodes CASRQGFNQD. The complete CDR3 reads CASRQGFNQDTQYF.